This T cell receptor beta chain was retrieved from a study of cytomegalovirus exposure and HLA in healthy donors. In the study overall: Prior work identified 100 million to 130 million unique TCR beta sequences in around 170 million T cells.

The CDR3 extends over 12 amino acids. It was with 60 Vbeta and 13 Jbeta primers that the PCR ran. The repertoire was sequenced with immunoSEQ multiplex PCR; TCRdb's copy has only in-frame clones and lacks some. The repertoire holds 150,000 to 200,000 clones, with over 70% as singletons. The receptor's source is a woman aged 40 to 50 in good health and CMV-seronegative. Sequences were obtained from PBMCs. V is TRBV21-1 and J is TRBJ1-2; TRBD1, the table's D call, lacks a check against the DNA. TRBV21-1 is classified as a pseudogene. CDR3 in DNA: TGTGCCAGCAGAAGACAGAACTATGGCTACACCTTC. Amino acid sequence: CASRRQNYGYTF.